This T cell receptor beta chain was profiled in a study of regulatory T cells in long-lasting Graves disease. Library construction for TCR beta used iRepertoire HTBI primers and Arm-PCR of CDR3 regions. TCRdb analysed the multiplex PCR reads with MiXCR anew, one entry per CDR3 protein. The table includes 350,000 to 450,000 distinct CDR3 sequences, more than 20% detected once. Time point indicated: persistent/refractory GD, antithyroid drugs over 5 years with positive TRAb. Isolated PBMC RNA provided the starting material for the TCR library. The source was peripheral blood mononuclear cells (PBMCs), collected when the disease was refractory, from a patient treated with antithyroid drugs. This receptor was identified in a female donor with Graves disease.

CDR3 coding DNA: TGTGCCATCAGGGACAGAATGAACACTGAAGCTTTCTTT. This codes for CAIRDRMNTEAFF. The rearrangement joins TRBV10-3 to TRBJ1-1; perhaps TRBD1 as D (6 bases). The V end lost 6 bases, the J end lost 0 bases, and 8 bases lay between the germline ends. The germline CDR1 and CDR2 sequences are ENHRY and SYGVKD. The CDR3 is 13 residues long.